Each of the 23 T cell receptor beta chains below was sequenced from the same sample in a study of cytomegalovirus exposure and HLA in healthy donors. With 60 Vbeta and 13 Jbeta primers, the PCR was carried out. Produced via immunoSEQ multiplex PCR; TCRdb's table is partial and in-frame only. The sample holds under 150,000 clones, approximately 78% seen once. Sequenced: PBMCs. All receptors derive from a man aged 35 to 55 in good health and CMV-seropositive.

This rearrangement joins TRBV28 to TRBJ2-7, with 9 nucleotides matching TRBD1. The CDR3 extends over 15 amino acids. With V trimmed by 6 bases and J by 4 bases, 10 bases remained unmatched. Germline CDR1 MDHEN, CDR2 SYDVKM. The CDR3 bases are TGTGCCAGCAGCCCTTTCACAGGGGGCGTTTACGAGCAGTACTTC. Translation: CASSPFTGGVYEQYF.

This chain links TRBV5-4 with TRBJ1-2, with D uncertain. Germline CDR1 SGHNT, CDR2 YYREEE (reference sequence). There are 13 residues in the CDR3. Deletions cut 0 bases from V and 1 base from J, with 4 bases between. The CDR3 nucleotides read TGTGCCAGCAGCTTGGACAGTAACTATGGCTACACCTTC. Residues: CASSLDSNYGYTF.

This chain connects TRBV5-1 to TRBJ1-3; D is unresolved. The V end lost 0 bases, the J end lost 4 bases, and 8 bases lay between the germline ends. This CDR3 region has 14 residues. CDR1 and CDR2 from the germline V gene are SGHRS and YFSETQ. CDR3 region: CASSLAPVGNTIYF. The CDR3 nucleotides read TGCGCCAGCAGCTTGGCCCCGGTCGGAAACACCATATATTTT.

The gene calls are TRBV5-4 and TRBJ1-2; 7 bases are a match to TRBD1. This CDR3 spans 14 amino acids. The germline V gene has CDR1 SGHNT and CDR2 YYREEE (reference sequence). Trimming took 0 bases from V and 3 from J; bases not matched to a gene: 2. The CDR3 here is CASSLGQGHYGYTF. DNA for the CDR3: TGTGCCAGCAGCTTGGGACAGGGTCACTATGGCTACACCTTC.

The chain joins TRBV11-2 to TRBJ1-1; D may be TRBD1 (5 bases). Trimming stripped 3 bases from V and 4 bases from J, with 18 bases between. In germline, CDR1 is SGHAT, CDR2 FQNNGV. This CDR3 region has 16 residues. The CDR3 region is CASSLPGMGPRTEAFF. The CDR3 coding sequence is TGTGCCAGCAGCTTGCCGGGTATGGGGCCCCGCACTGAAGCTTTCTTT.

The rearrangement links TRBV4-2 to TRBJ2-3; 13 positions agree with TRBD2. This CDR3 comprises 18 residues. J was trimmed by 2 bases and V by 0 bases; bases with no gene match: 5. Germline lookup yields CDR1 LGHNA and CDR2 YNFKEQ. The CDR3 is CASSQERGLAGDTDTQYF. The DNA for the CDR3 is TGTGCCAGCAGCCAAGAACGTGGACTAGCGGGAGACACAGATACGCAGTATTTT.

This clone turned up a few times. The CDR3, as DNA: TGTGCCAGGGAAAGGGACATCAGACTCTATGGCTACACCTTC. Amino acid sequence: CARERDIRLYGYTF. The V gene is TRBV19, the J gene TRBJ1-2, with D possibly TRBD1 on 6 matching bases. CDR3 size: 14 residues. Trimming pared 9 bases from V and 4 bases from J, leaving 18 bases between. Germline V lookup: CDR1 LNHDA, CDR2 SQIVND (reference sequence).

The V gene is TRBV6-1, the J gene TRBJ2-5, with TRBD1 identical over 8 bases. TRBJ2-7 matches the DNA end more closely, so the J call is doubtful. The CDR3 is 14 amino acids. CDR1 and CDR2 from the germline V gene are MNHNS and SASEGT. CDR3 bases: TGTGCCAGCAGCCCCCAGGGGGCGATCTACGAGCAGTACTTC. Its translation is CASSPQGAIYEQYF.

The chain has TRBV7-2 and TRBJ2-5, with 11 bases identical to TRBD2. The germline gives CDR1 SGHTA, CDR2 FQGNSA. Trimming took 4 bases from V and 4 from J; bases not matched to a gene: 5. The CDR3 loop spans 15 amino acids. CDR3 region: CASSSPTSGRETQYF. The DNA of the CDR3 is TGTGCCAGCAGCTCCCCCACTAGCGGGAGAGAGACCCAGTACTTC.

V is TRBV18 and J is TRBJ2-5; 12 nucleotides align to TRBD1. Germline CDR1 is KGHSH and CDR2 is LQKENI. The V gene end was trimmed by 4 bases and the J gene end by 4 bases; junction bases not matched to a gene: 4. The CDR3 has 15 amino acids. The CDR3 spells CASSRGQGARETQYF. The CDR3 DNA reads TGTGCCAGCTCACGGGGACAGGGGGCGCGAGAGACCCAGTACTTC.

The rearrangement links TRBV28 to TRBJ1-4; weak D call: TRBD1 (5 bases). Trimming cost V 6 bases and J 7 bases, with 18 bases left between them. Germline V gives CDR1 MDHEN, CDR2 SYDVKM. The length of the CDR3 is 15 residues. The CDR3 coding sequence is TGTGCCAGCAGCCGATCGACCAAAACAGGTGAAAAACTGTTTTTT. This codes for CASSRSTKTGEKLFF. The entire variable domain, with the rest obtained from reference TRBV28 and TRBJ1-4, is as follows: DVKVTQSSRYLVKRTGEKVFLECVQDMDHENMFWYRQDPGLGLRLIYFSYDVKMKEKGDIPEGYSVSREKKERFSLILESASTNQTSMYLCASSRSTKTGEKLFFGSGTQLSVL.

The chain carries TRBV14 and TRBJ2-6; tentatively, D is TRBD1 (5 bases). The CDR3 length is 17 residues. The germline gives CDR1 SGHDN, CDR2 FVKESK. Trimming shortened V by 3 bases and J by 3 bases, and 15 bases separated the two germline ends. The CDR3 DNA is TGTGCCAGCAGCCAGACTCTCAGGGTCAATGGGGCCAACGTCCTGACTTTC. Its translation is CASSQTLRVNGANVLTF.

The chain joins TRBV7-6 to TRBJ2-1; TRBD2 aligns across 13 bases. Germline V gene lookup returns CDR1 SGHVS and CDR2 FNYEAQ. CDR3 length: 17 amino acids. J gave up 9 bases and V 4 bases, and 12 bases lay outside the gene matches. Here the CDR3 reads CASSSVKGTSGNFEQFF. CDR3 sequence (DNA): TGTGCCAGCAGCTCCGTGAAAGGGACTAGCGGGAATTTTGAGCAGTTCTTC. Full variable domain (rest looked up from reference TRBV7-6 and TRBJ2-1): GAGVSQSPRYKVTKRGQDVALRCDPISGHVSLYWYRQALGQGPEFLTYFNYEAQQDKSGLPNDRFSAERPEGSISTLTIQRTEQRDSAMYRCASSSVKGTSGNFEQFFGPGTRLTVL.

This chain uses TRBV28 with TRBJ1-1; D call uncertain. This CDR3 region has 11 residues. Trimming took off 5 bases at V and 10 bases at J, with 11 bases between the two ends. The germline CDR1 and CDR2 sequences are MDHEN and SYDVKM. CDR3 in DNA: TGTGCCAGCAGTCTCGGCAGGCGAGCTTTCTTT. Translated: CASSLGRRAFF.

This clone turned up a few times. The chain recombines TRBV19 with TRBJ2-3; no reliable D call. V was shortened by 7 bases and J by 2 bases, with 10 bases between the two germline ends. There are 13 residues in the CDR3. Germline CDR1 and CDR2: LNHDA and SQIVND (reference sequence). The CDR3 DNA reads TGTGCCAGTACCCCAGCGAACACAGATACGCAGTATTTT. Amino acid sequence: CASTPANTDTQYF.

The chain has TRBV2 and TRBJ1-2; D is ambiguous. Germline V CDR1 and CDR2: SNHLY, FYNNEI. V shed 3 bases and J shed 8 bases, with 13 bases lying between them. This CDR3 is built from 13 residues. This CDR3 reads CASSDGVTPGYTF. CDR3 nucleotide sequence: TGTGCCAGCAGTGATGGAGTAACGCCCGGCTACACCTTC.

The chain carries TRBV10-3 and TRBJ1-1; 10 bases line up with TRBD1. V was clipped by 5 bases and J by 6 bases; unmatched bases: 12. Germline CDR1 ENHRY, CDR2 SYGVKD. The CDR3 has 16 residues. The CDR3 is CAISSSPGQGISEAFF. CDR3 DNA sequence: TGTGCCATCAGTTCTTCTCCGGGACAGGGGATCTCTGAAGCTTTCTTT.

The rearrangement links TRBV4-3 to TRBJ1-3; perhaps TRBD1 as D (5 bases). This CDR3 is 17 amino acids long. The V end was cut by 4 bases, the J end by 0 bases, with 16 bases between. CDR1 and CDR2 (germline): LGHNA, YSLEER. CDR3 sequence reads: CASSRGGASDSGNTIYF. CDR3 DNA: TGCGCCAGCAGCCGCGGCGGGGCCTCTGACTCTGGAAACACCATATATTTT.

This chain connects TRBV6-5 to TRBJ2-7; 10 bases map to TRBD1. Germline V gene lookup returns CDR1 MNHEY and CDR2 SVGAGI. Trimming at V came to 6 bases and at J to 3 bases, leaving 8 bases not matched to a gene. This CDR3 is 15 amino acids long. This CDR3 is CASSWAGQGNYEQYF. CDR3 sequence (DNA): TGTGCCAGCAGCTGGGCGGGACAGGGGAACTACGAGCAGTACTTC.

The rearrangement links TRBV7-7 to TRBJ2-3, with 9 bases lining up with TRBD2. The V gene's germline CDR1 is SSHAT and CDR2 FNYEAQ (reference sequence). J lost 2 bases, V lost 3 bases, and 6 bases had no gene match. The CDR3 has 16 residues. This CDR3 is CASSFGTSSNTDTQYF. The CDR3 nucleotides are TGTGCCAGCAGCTTTGGGACTAGCAGCAACACAGATACGCAGTATTTT.

This clone was counted between two and nine times. V is TRBV30 and J is TRBJ2-3, with 8 bases aligning to TRBD2. This CDR3 spans 15 amino acids. Germline-derived CDR1 and CDR2 are GTSNPN and SVGIG (reference sequence). Trimming removed 0 bases from V and 2 bases from J; junction bases left unmatched: 4. The CDR3 loop reads CAWSVGSGATDTQYF. The CDR3 nucleotides read TGTGCCTGGAGTGTGGGTAGCGGGGCCACAGATACGCAGTATTTT.

On this clone itself: One junction end does not reproduce the germline sequence, and a read error may be involved. The V gene is TRBV6-6, the J gene TRBJ2-7, with D tentatively TRBD2 (5 bases). Looked up from germline, CDR1 is MNHNY and CDR2 is SVGAGI (reference sequence). CDR3 length: 12 residues. CDR3 protein: CASSYPQEEALF. In nucleotides, the CDR3 is TGTGCCAGCAGTTACCCCCAGGAGGAGGCCCTCTTC.

CDR3 amino acids: CAISDGGGGSYEQYF. The DNA for the CDR3 is TGTGCCATCAGTGATGGCGGGGGGGGCTCCTACGAGCAGTACTTC. The chain couples TRBV10-3 to TRBJ2-7; 9 bases are a match to TRBD2. V lost 3 bases to trimming and J lost 0 bases; unmatched junction nucleotides: 3. The CDR3 loop spans 15 amino acids. The germline CDR1 and CDR2 sequences are ENHRY and SYGVKD.